This T cell receptor (beta chain) came from a study of shared T cell receptors in the human thymus. The CDR3 spans 14 residues. CDR1 is KGHSH, CDR2 LQKENI, per germline. Trimming cost V 6 bases and J 3 bases; bases outside gene matches: 5. TCRdb's copy holds only in-frame clones and misses some; the assay was immunoSEQ multiplex PCR. This repertoire shows more than 550,000 clones, around 87% found once; its top ten account for 0.009% to 0.0095%. The same data also went into a second study, on human thymus T cells. That work states: Finnish infants who were healthy and having corrective surgery for congenital heart defects made up the donors. Thymic tissue was derived from resections collected during corrective heart surgery. Thymic TCR repertoires of unrelated people reportedly overlapped highly.

Material for sequencing was thymocytes. The chain employs TRBV18 and TRBJ1-5; 7 bases align to TRBD1. The source is a boy younger than two with a congenital heart defect. The CDR3 loop reads CASSRDRANQPQHF. CDR3 bases: TGTGCCAGCTCTCGAGACAGGGCCAATCAGCCCCAGCATTTT.